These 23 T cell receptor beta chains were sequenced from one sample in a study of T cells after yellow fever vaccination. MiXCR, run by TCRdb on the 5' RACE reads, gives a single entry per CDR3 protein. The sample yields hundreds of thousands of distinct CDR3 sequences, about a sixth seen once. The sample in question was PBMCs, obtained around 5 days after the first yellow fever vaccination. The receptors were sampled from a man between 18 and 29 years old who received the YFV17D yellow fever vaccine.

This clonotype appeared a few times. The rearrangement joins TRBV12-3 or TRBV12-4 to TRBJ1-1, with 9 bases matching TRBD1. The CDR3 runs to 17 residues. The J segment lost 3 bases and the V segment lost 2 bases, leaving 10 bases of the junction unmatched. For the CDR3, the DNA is TGTGCCAGCAGTTTACCGACAGGGGGGGGGAGGGACACTGAAGCTTTCTTT. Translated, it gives CASSLPTGGGRDTEAFF.

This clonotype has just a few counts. The CDR3 spells CASSYWQGREETQYF. In DNA form, the CDR3 reads TGTGCCAGCAGTTACTGGCAGGGTAGGGAAGAGACCCAGTACTTC. The chain is built from TRBV6-5 and TRBJ2-5, with D perhaps matching TRBD1 (5 bases). V was trimmed by 1 base and J by 3 bases, leaving 12 bases between them. Germline V CDR1 and CDR2: MNHEY, SVGAGI. The CDR3 is made up of 15 amino acids.

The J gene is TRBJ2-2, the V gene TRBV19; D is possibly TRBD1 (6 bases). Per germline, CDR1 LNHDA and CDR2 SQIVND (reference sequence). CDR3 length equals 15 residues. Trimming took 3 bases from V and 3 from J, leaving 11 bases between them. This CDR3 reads CASSIIGGDTGELFF. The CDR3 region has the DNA TGTGCCAGTAGTATTATAGGGGGTGACACCGGGGAGCTGTTTTTT.

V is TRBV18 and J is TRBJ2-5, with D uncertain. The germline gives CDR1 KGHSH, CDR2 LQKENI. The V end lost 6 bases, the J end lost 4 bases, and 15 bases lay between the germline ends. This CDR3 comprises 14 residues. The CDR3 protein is CASSGVGSVETQYF. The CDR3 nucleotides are TGTGCCAGCTCTGGCGTAGGGTCAGTAGAGACCCAGTACTTC.

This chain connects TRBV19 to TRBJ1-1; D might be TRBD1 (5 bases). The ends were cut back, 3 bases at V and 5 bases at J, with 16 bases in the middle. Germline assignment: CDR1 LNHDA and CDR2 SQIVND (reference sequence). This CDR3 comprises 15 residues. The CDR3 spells CASSMATGAGTEAFF. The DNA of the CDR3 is TGTGCCAGTAGTATGGCAACCGGGGCCGGGACTGAAGCTTTCTTT.

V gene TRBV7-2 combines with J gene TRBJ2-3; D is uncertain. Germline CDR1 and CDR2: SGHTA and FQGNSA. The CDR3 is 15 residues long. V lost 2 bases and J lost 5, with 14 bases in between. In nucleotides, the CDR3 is TGTGCCAGCAGCTTAAGGATTGGGGATGGAGATACGCAGTATTTT. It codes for CASSLRIGDGDTQYF.

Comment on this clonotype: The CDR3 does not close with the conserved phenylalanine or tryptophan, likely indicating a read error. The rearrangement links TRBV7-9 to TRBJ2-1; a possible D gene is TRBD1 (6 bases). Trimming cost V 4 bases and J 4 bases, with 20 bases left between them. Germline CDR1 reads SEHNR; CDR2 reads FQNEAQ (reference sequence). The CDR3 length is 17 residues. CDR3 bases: TGTGCCAGCAGCTCCCAAATTGACAGGCGCCTTTACAATGAGCAGTTCCTC. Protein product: CASSSQIDRRLYNEQFL.

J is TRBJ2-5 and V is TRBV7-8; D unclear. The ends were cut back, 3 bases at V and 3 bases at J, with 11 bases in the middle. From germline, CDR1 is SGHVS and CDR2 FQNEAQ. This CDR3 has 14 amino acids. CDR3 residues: CASSLGGDKETQYF. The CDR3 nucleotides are TGTGCCAGCAGCTTGGGCGGAGACAAAGAGACCCAGTACTTC.

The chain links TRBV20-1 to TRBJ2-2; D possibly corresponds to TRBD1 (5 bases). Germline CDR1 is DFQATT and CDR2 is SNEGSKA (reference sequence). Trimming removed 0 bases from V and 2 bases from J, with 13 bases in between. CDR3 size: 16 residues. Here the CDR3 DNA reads TGCAGTGCTAGAGATCTTATTCAGGGAAACACCGGGGAGCTGTTTTTT. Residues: CSARDLIQGNTGELFF.

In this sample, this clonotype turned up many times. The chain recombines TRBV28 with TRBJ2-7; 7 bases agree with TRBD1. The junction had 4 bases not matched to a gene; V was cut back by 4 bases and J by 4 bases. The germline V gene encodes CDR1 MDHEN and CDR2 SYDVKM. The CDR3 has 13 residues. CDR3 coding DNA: TGTGCCAGCAGTTCCGGACAGGAGTACGAGCAGTACGTC. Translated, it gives CASSSGQEYEQYV.

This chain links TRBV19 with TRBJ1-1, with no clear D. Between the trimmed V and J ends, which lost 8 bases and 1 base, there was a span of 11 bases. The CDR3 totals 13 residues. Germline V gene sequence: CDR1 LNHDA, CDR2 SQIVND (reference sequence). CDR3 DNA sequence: TGTGCCAGTCTCCGGGCCCCGAACACTGAAGCTTTCTTT. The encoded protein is CASLRAPNTEAFF. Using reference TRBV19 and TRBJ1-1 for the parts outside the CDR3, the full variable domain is DGGITQSPKYLFRKEGQNVTLSCEQNLNHDAMYWYRQDPGQGLRLIYYSQIVNDFQKGDIAEGYSVSREKKESFPLTVTSAQKNPTAFYLCASLRAPNTEAFFGQGTRLTVV.

CDR3 sequence (DNA): TGCAGTGCTGCTTCCGCTAGCGGGGGGGCCTGGAATGAGCAGTTCTTC. Translated: CSAASASGGAWNEQFF. The chain combines TRBV20-1 with TRBJ2-1; 12 nucleotides line up with TRBD2. V gave up 5 bases and J gave up 7 bases; unmatched junction bases: 12. CDR3 size: 16 residues. The germline V gene has CDR1 DFQATT and CDR2 SNEGSKA (reference sequence).

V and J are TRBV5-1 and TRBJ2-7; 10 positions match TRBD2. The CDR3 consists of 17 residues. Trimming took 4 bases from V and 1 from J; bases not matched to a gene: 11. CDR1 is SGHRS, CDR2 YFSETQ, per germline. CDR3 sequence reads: CASSRRLTSGDSYEQYF. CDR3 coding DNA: TGCGCCAGCAGCCGACGACTCACTAGCGGGGATTCCTACGAGCAGTACTTC.

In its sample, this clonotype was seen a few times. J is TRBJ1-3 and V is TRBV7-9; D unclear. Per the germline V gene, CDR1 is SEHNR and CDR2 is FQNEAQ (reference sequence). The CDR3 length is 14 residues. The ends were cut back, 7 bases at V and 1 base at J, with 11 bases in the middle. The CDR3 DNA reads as TGTGCCAGCACCCCTCCGGGGTCTGGAAACACCATATATTTT. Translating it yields CASTPPGSGNTIYF.

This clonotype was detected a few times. CDR3 DNA: TGCAGCGTTGATCCCCCAACGGAGCCTCACAATGAGCAGTTCTTC. It specifies CSVDPPTEPHNEQFF. The chain joins TRBV29-1 to TRBJ2-1; D is unresolved. The CDR3 spans 15 residues. Germline CDR1 reads SQVTM; CDR2 reads ANQGSEA. V lost 3 bases and J lost 5, with 17 bases in between.

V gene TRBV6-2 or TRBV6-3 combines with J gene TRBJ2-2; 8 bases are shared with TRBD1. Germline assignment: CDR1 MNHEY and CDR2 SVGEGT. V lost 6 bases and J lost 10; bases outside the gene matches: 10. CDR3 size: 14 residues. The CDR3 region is CASRIFTGGSELFF. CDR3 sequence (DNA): TGTGCCAGCAGAATATTTACAGGGGGATCGGAGCTGTTTTTT.

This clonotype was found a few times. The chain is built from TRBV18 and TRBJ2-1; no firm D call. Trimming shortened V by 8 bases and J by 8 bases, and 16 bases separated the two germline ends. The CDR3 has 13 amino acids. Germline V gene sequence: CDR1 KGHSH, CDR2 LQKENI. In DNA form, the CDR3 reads TGTGCCAGCACTCCGGCTATTGGCTATGAGCAGTTCTTC. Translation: CASTPAIGYEQFF.

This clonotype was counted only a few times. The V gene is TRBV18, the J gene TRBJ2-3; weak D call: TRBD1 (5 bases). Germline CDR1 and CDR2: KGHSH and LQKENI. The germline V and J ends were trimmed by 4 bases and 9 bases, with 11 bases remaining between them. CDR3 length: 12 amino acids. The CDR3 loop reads CASSLQGRTQYF. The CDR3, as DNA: TGTGCCAGCTCACTTCAGGGTCGCACGCAGTATTTT.

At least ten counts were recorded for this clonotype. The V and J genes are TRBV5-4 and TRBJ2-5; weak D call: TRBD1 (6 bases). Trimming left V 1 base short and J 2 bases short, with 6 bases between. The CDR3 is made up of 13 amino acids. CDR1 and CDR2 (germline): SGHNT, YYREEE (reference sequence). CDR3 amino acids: CASSLQGQETQYF. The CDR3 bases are TGTGCCAGCAGCTTGCAGGGGCAAGAGACCCAGTACTTC. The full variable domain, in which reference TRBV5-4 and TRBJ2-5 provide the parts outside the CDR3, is ETGVTQSPTHLIKTRGQQVTLRCSSQSGHNTVSWYQQALGQGPQFIFQYYREEENGRGNFPPRFSGLQFPNYSSELNVNALELDDSALYLCASSLQGQETQYFGPGTRLLVL.

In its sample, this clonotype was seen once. The CDR3 is CASSRRTTFLSDTQYF. In DNA, the CDR3 is TGTGCCAGCAGTCGCCGGACTACGTTTTTGTCGGATACGCAGTATTTT. V and J are TRBV6-2 or TRBV6-3 and TRBJ2-3; tentative D call: TRBD2 (6 bases). Trimming pared 5 bases from V and 6 bases from J, leaving 21 bases between. The CDR3 extends over 16 amino acids. CDR1 is MNHEY and CDR2 is SVGEGT in the germline V gene.

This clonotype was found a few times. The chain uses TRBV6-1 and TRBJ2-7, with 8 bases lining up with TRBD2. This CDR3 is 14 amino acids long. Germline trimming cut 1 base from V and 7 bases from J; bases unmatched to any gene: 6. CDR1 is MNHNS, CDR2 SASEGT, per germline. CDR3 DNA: TGTGCCAGCAGTGAAGTCGGGGGGGCCTGGGAGCAGTACGTC. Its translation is CASSEVGGAWEQYV.

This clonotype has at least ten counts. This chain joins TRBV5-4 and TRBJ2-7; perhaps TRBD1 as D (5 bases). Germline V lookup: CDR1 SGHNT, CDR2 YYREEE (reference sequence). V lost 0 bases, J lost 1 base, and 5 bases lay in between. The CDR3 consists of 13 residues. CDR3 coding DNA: TGTGCCAGCAGCTTGGGACAGTCCTACGAGCAGTACGTC. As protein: CASSLGQSYEQYV.

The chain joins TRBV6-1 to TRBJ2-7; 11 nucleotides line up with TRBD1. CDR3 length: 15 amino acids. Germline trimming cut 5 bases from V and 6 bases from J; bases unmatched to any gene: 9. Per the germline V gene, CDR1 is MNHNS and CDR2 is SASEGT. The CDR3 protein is CASSIPGQGVFEQYV. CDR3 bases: TGTGCCAGCAGTATCCCGGGACAGGGGGTGTTCGAGCAGTACGTC.